This T cell receptor (beta chain) comes out of a study of regulatory T cells in long-lasting Graves disease. Time point noted: newly diagnosed GD, antithyroid drugs for less than 3 months. Researchers made the TCR library from RNA that was extracted from PBMCs. An endocrinology department in Xi'an, China, recruited the patients. Trimming removed 0 bases from V and 5 bases from J, with 4 bases in between. In germline, CDR1 is SEHNR, CDR2 FQNEAQ (reference sequence). This CDR3 comprises 12 residues. CDR3 regions were amplified by Arm-PCR using iRepertoire HTBI primers to build TCR beta libraries. MiXCR was run by TCRdb on the multiplex PCR reads, yielding one entry per CDR3 protein. The sample contains some 410,000 distinct CDR3 sequences, 16% of which appear only once. The same data also contributed to another study, on T cells in Graves' hyperthyroidism and ophthalmopathy. That source adds: Ophthalmopathy got predicted by the model a median about six months before its onset.

This receptor was obtained from a woman between 25 and 40 years old with Graves disease. V gene TRBV7-9 combines with J gene TRBJ1-1; D call uncertain. Sequencing was performed on peripheral blood mononuclear cells (PBMCs), taken at new diagnosis, from a patient treated with antithyroid drugs. Here the CDR3 DNA reads TGTGCCAGCAGCTTAGCACAGACTGAAGCTTTCTTT. It is translated as CASSLAQTEAFF.